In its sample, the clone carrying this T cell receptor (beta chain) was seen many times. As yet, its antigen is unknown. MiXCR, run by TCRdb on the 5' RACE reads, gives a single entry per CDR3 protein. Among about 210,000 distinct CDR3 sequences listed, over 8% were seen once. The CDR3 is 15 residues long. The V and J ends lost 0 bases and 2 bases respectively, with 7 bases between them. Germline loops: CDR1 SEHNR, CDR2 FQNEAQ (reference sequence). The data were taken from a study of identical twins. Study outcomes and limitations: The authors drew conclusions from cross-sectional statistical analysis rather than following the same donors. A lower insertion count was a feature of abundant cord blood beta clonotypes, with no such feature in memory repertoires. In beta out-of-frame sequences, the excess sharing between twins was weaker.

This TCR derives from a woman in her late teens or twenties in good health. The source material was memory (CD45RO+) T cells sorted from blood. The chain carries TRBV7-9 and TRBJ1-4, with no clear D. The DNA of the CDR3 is TGTGCCAGCAGCTTAGCGGTGGGGACTAATGAAAAACTGTTTTTT. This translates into CASSLAVGTNEKLFF. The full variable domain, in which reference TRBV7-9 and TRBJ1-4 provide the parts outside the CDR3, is DTGVSQNPRHKITKRGQNVTFRCDPISEHNRLYWYRQTLGQGPEFLTYFQNEAQLEKSRLLSDRFSAERPKGSFSTLEIQRTEQGDSAMYLCASSLAVGTNEKLFFGSGTQLSVL.